This entry is about one T cell receptor (beta chain). The germline V gene has CDR1 MDHEN and CDR2 SYDVKM. V was trimmed by 4 bases and J by 0 bases, leaving 4 bases between them. The CDR3 is 13 residues long. This sample was included in a study of OX40 agonist ivuxolimab in advanced cancers. Sequencing was performed with immunoSEQ multiplex PCR; in TCRdb, only in-frame clones are kept and a portion is missing. The data contain over 9,500 clones, approximately 92% of them singletons. The chain recombines TRBV28 with TRBJ2-1; D ambiguous. Sequences were derived from CD4+ or CD8+ T cells sorted from blood, sampled in a trial of the OX40 agonist ivuxolimab. This sequence was found in an adult with an advanced solid tumor such as melanoma, head and neck, liver or kidney cancer. The CDR3 coding sequence is TGTGCCAGCAGTTATTCCTCCTACAATGAGCAGTTCTTC. The encoded protein is CASSYSSYNEQFF.